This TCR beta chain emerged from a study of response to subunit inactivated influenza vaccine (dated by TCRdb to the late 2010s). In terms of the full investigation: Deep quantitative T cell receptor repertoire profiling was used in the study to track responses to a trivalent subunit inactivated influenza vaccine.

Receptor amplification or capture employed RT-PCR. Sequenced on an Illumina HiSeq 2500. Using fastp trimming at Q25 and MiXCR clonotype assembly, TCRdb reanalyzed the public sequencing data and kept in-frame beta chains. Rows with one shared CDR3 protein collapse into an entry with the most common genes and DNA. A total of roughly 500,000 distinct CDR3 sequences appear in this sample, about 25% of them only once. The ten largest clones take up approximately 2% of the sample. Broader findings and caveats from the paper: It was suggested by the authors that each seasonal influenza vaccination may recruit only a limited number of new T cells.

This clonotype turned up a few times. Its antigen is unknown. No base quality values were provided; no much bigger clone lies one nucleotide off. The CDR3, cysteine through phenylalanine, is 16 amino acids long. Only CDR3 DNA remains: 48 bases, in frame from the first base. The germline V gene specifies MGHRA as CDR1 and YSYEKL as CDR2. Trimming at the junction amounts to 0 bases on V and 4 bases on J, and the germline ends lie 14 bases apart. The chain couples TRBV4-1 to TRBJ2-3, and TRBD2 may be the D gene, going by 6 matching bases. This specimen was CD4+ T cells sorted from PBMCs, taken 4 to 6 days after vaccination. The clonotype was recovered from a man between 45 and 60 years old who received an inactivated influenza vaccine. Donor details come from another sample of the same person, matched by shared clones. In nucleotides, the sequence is TGCGCCAGCAGCCAAGATCATATCGGGGGAGCAGATACGCAGTATTTT. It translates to CASSQDHIGGADTQYF.